This is a list of T cell receptor beta chains from one sample in a study of blood T cell repertoires in COVID-19. The protocol was immunoSEQ multiplex PCR, while the TCRdb copy is restricted to in-frame clones and leaves out a portion. The table shows some 510,000 clones, with around nine tenths occurring only once. Sample: PBMCs or T cells enriched from blood (not recorded which). These receptors originate from a woman aged 40 to 50 who had recovered from COVID-19. The CDR3 runs from the conserved cysteine through the conserved F or W. The D gene is left open where the match is weak. Not all rows give a size; the values are once, few, many and, for expanded clones, a class.

.	TRBV21-1	TRBJ2-7	.	CASSKRLAGNYEQYF	TGTGCCAGCAGCAAGCGTCTAGCGGGAAATTACGAGCAGTACTTC
.	TRBV2	TRBJ1-2	TRBD1	CASTLQGGNYGYTF	TGTGCCAGCACATTACAGGGGGGTAACTATGGCTACACCTTC
.	TRBV18	TRBJ2-3	.	CASSPILARERYTQYF	TGTGCCAGCTCACCAATACTAGCTCGGGAGAGATATACGCAGTATTTT
.	TRBV6-5	TRBJ1-1	TRBD1	CASSYRDRGRAEAFF	TGTGCCAGCAGTTACCGGGACAGGGGGCGGGCTGAAGCTTTCTTT
.	TRBV12-5	TRBJ2-3	.	CASGLQQSTDTQYF	TGTGCTAGTGGTTTACAGCAATCCACAGATACGCAGTATTTT
.	TRBV2	TRBJ1-2	.	CASRGAPYGYTF	TGTGCCAGCAGGGGGGCTCCCTATGGCTACACCTTC
.	TRBV7-9	TRBJ2-1	TRBD2	CASSSQRERWDEQFF	TGTGCCAGCAGCTCTCAGCGGGAGAGATGGGATGAGCAGTTCTTC
few	TRBV7-6	TRBJ1-2	TRBD1	CASSLESRGRLNGYTF	TGTGCCAGCAGCTTAGAGAGCAGGGGGCGCTTGAATGGCTACACCTTC
.	TRBV6-5	TRBJ1-2	TRBD1	CASSSRTGIPFHGYTF	TGTGCCAGCAGTTCCCGGACAGGGATCCCGTTCCATGGCTACACCTTC
once	TRBV3-1/TRBV3-2	TRBJ2-1	TRBD2	CASTLGASGRAWDEQFF	TGTGCCAGTACCCTGGGAGCCAGCGGGAGGGCCTGGGATGAGCAGTTCTTC
.	TRBV4-3	TRBJ2-1	.	CASSQSPMGNNEQFF	TGCGCCAGCAGCCAGTCTCCTATGGGCAACAATGAGCAGTTCTTC
.	TRBV4-3	TRBJ2-6	.	CASSQDPGGANVLTF	TGCGCCAGCAGCCAAGATCCCGGTGGGGCCAACGTCCTGACTTTC
.	TRBV19	TRBJ1-2	TRBD1	CASSINGGTGFGYTF	TGTGCCAGTAGTATAAATGGAGGGACAGGATTTGGCTACACCTTC
few	TRBV20-1	TRBJ2-5	.	CSALLETQYF	TGCAGTGCTTTACTGGAGACCCAGTACTTC
.	TRBV7-2	TRBJ2-5	.	CASSLVRARGVGETQYF	TGTGCCAGCAGCTTAGTCCGGGCTAGGGGCGTTGGAGAGACCCAGTACTTC
.	TRBV7-2	TRBJ1-1	TRBD1	CASSFRTGLNTEAFF	TGTGCCAGCAGCTTCCGGACAGGATTGAACACTGAAGCTTTCTTT
.	TRBV30	TRBJ2-3	TRBD2	CAWSIGLAGSADTQYF	TGTGCCTGGAGTATCGGTCTAGCGGGATCCGCAGATACGCAGTATTTT
.	TRBV11-2	TRBJ2-5	.	CASSLGAGLTYF	TGTGCCAGCAGCTTGGGGGCTGGATTAACGTACTTC
.	TRBV5-6	TRBJ2-7	.	CASSLGTLYEQYF	TGTGCCAGCAGCTTGGGGACACTTTACGAGCAGTACTTC
once	TRBV5-1	TRBJ1-4	TRBD1	CASSLTGGGEKLFF	TGCGCCAGCAGCTTAACAGGGGGAGGTGAAAAACTGTTTTTT
.	TRBV6-5	TRBJ1-2	.	CASSPQDYLNYGYTF	TGTGCCAGCAGTCCTCAGGACTATCTTAACTATGGCTACACCTTC
.	TRBV27	TRBJ1-4	TRBD1	CASSPRDRGQTEKLFF	TGTGCCAGCAGCCCCCGGGACAGGGGCCAAACTGAAAAACTGTTTTTT
.	TRBV7-2	TRBJ2-2	.	CASSVVGGAGELFF	TGTGCCAGCAGCGTCGTTGGGGGCGCCGGGGAGCTGTTTTTT
once	TRBV4-3	TRBJ2-7	TRBD1	CASSQSGTGAEQYF	TGCGCCAGCAGCCAATCAGGGACAGGGGCCGAGCAGTACTTC
.	TRBV29-1	TRBJ1-2	.	CSVDARPGYGYTF	TGCAGCGTTGACGCCCGCCCCGGCTATGGCTACACCTTC
few	TRBV4-1	TRBJ1-1	.	CASSQVAGARGNTEAFF	TGCGCCAGCAGCCAAGTGGCGGGGGCCCGGGGGAACACTGAAGCTTTCTTT
.	TRBV11-2	TRBJ1-4	.	CASSFIGGANEKLFF	TGTGCCAGCAGCTTTATAGGAGGAGCTAATGAAAAACTGTTTTTT
.	TRBV10-3	TRBJ2-5	TRBD2	CAISDHSGSGAETQYF	TGTGCCATCAGTGACCATAGCGGGAGTGGTGCGGAGACCCAGTACTTC
few	TRBV2	TRBJ1-1	TRBD1	CASAEDPMAGGLRGTEAFF	TGTGCCAGCGCCGAGGACCCCATGGCAGGGGGGTTACGAGGGACTGAAGCTTTCTTT
few	TRBV6-5	TRBJ1-1	.	CASSKRQAGETFF	TGTGCCAGCAGTAAACGACAGGCTGGGGAAACTTTCTTT
.	TRBV12-3/TRBV12-4	TRBJ1-5	.	CASTGGAGQPQHF	TGTGCCAGCACCGGTGGGGCAGGCCAGCCCCAGCATTTT
once	TRBV10-3	TRBJ2-3	.	CAISENGGDTQYF	TGTGCCATCAGTGAGAACGGTGGAGATACGCAGTATTTT
once	TRBV9	TRBJ1-3	.	CASSPTGDSGNTIYF	TGTGCCAGCAGCCCCACCGGGGACTCTGGAAACACCATATATTTT
.	TRBV5-5	TRBJ2-5	TRBD1	CASSLIGTDLETQYF	TGTGCCAGCAGCTTGATAGGGACAGATCTAGAGACCCAGTACTTC
once	TRBV9	TRBJ2-3	TRBD2	CASSVGSSGGGTDTQYF	TGTGCCAGCAGCGTAGGAAGCTCGGGAGGGGGCACAGATACGCAGTATTTT
.	TRBV7-9	TRBJ1-4	.	CASSLTGFNEKLFF	TGTGCCAGCAGCCTCACAGGGTTTAATGAAAAACTGTTTTTT
.	TRBV5-1	TRBJ2-3	TRBD2	CASSVTSELSTDTQYF	TGCGCCAGCAGCGTAACTAGCGAGCTTAGCACAGATACGCAGTATTTT
.	TRBV7-2	TRBJ1-2	.	CASSLASGVGSYGYTF	TGTGCCAGCAGCTTAGCGTCAGGGGTAGGAAGCTATGGCTACACCTTC
.	TRBV4-3	TRBJ1-2	TRBD1	CASSLNMGQLYGYTF	TGCGCCAGCAGCCTGAATATGGGACAGCTCTATGGCTACACCTTC
.	TRBV5-4	TRBJ2-7	.	CASTQEATLDYEQYF	TGTGCCAGCACCCAAGAGGCTACCCTAGATTACGAGCAGTACTTC
.	TRBV30	TRBJ2-1	TRBD2	CAWSVYASGTYNEQFF	TGTGCCTGGAGTGTATATGCTAGCGGGACCTACAATGAGCAGTTCTTC
once	TRBV6-2/TRBV6-3	TRBJ2-7	TRBD2	CASSTRTSGRPDEQYF	TGTGCCAGCAGTACTCGGACTAGCGGGAGACCTGACGAGCAGTACTTC
.	TRBV7-9	TRBJ2-1	TRBD1	CASSTNRGNEQFF	TGTGCCAGCAGCACAAACAGGGGCAATGAGCAGTTCTTC
.	TRBV19	TRBJ2-5	.	CASSIGSGSIGTQYF	TGTGCCAGTAGTATAGGGAGTGGGAGTATTGGGACCCAGTACTTC
.	TRBV19	TRBJ1-2	.	CASSPISATHTF	TGTGCCAGTAGTCCCATCTCCGCGACTCACACCTTC
.	TRBV30	TRBJ1-2	.	CAWRRDSGINYGYTF	TGTGCCTGGAGGCGCGACAGTGGTATAAACTATGGCTACACCTTC
once	TRBV6-2/TRBV6-3	TRBJ2-7	TRBD1	CASSTYQPMTGGAYEQYF	TGTGCCAGCAGCACATACCAGCCCATGACAGGGGGCGCCTACGAGCAGTACTTC
.	TRBV6-5	TRBJ1-5	.	CASIFGGELSQPQHF	TGTGCCAGCATATTTGGGGGCGAGCTTTCTCAGCCCCAGCATTTT
.	TRBV10-3	TRBJ2-1	.	CAINQGQGNEQFF	TGTGCCATCAACCAGGGCCAGGGGAATGAGCAGTTCTTC
.	TRBV9	TRBJ2-3	.	CASSLGGRTGSTDTQYF	TGTGCCAGCAGCCTAGGGGGGCGGACCGGGAGCACAGATACGCAGTATTTT
.	TRBV7-6	TRBJ2-4	.	CASSLAGSWSLYF	TGTGCCAGCAGCTTAGCAGGCAGTTGGAGTCTGTACTTC
.	TRBV10-3	TRBJ1-3	TRBD1	CAIRPGQRGNTIYF	TGTGCCATCCGCCCGGGACAGCGTGGAAACACCATATATTTT